Given below is one TCR beta chain in context. This sample is drawn from a study of blood T cell repertoires in COVID-19. Germline-derived CDR1 and CDR2 are MGHRA and YSYEKL. With 7 bases removed from V and 0 bases from J, the gap between germline ends came to 17 bases. The CDR3 contains 16 residues. Assay used: immunoSEQ multiplex PCR; TCRdb lists only in-frame clones, some missing. The top ten clones hold 3.6% of a sample with under 300,000 clones, 86% of them seen once. This receptor was obtained from a man between 18 and 35 years old with active or convalescent COVID-19. The chain employs TRBV4-1 and TRBJ2-3; no definite D call. The source material was peripheral blood. The CDR3 bases are TGCGCCAGCATCCCCCTGCCAGGCACTAGCACAGATACGCAGTATTTT. Protein product: CASIPLPGTSTDTQYF.